This entry describes one T cell receptor beta chain. The antigen is undetermined. The CDR3 length is 12 residues. CDR1 is SGHRS and CDR2 is YFSETQ in the germline V gene. The trim removed 0 bases at V and 15 bases at J, leaving 6 bases unmatched. Construction of the TCRbeta library involved unique molecular identifiers. TCRdb re-derived calls from the PCR reads in MiXCR, one entry per CDR3 protein. The sample yields about a million distinct CDR3 sequences, under 30% seen once. The data originate from a study of T-cell reconstitution after alpha-beta-depleted transplantation in children. Study-wide results and caveats: It was surviving recipient T cells and thymic progenitors that gave some patients high TCRbeta diversity at day 60. One year post-transplant, T-cell counts and diversity were largely derived from T cells produced anew. It was reported that alpha-beta T cells came from several hundred expanded graft clones (about two months after transplant).

The chain is built from TRBV5-1 and TRBJ2-1; 7 nucleotides line up with TRBD1. The sequencing used PBMCs, mostly from graft donor cells, collected 360 days after TCRalphabeta/CD19-depleted stem cell transplant. The origin of this receptor is a boy in the first two years of life who had a stem cell transplant for SCID, so the T cells may come from the graft donor. CDR3: CASSLGTGSAFF. DNA for the CDR3: TGCGCCAGCAGCTTGGGGACAGGCTCGGCGTTCTTC.